This T cell receptor beta chain stems from a study of control samples from healthy donors and cancer patients. The assay was immunoSEQ multiplex PCR, and TCRdb's table has in-frame clones only and misses some. The repertoire holds 20,000 to 25,000 clones, with more than 70% as singletons. This CDR3 has 15 residues. Looked up from germline, CDR1 is MNHEY and CDR2 is SMNVEV (reference sequence). The V gene end was trimmed by 5 bases and the J gene end by 2 bases; junction bases not matched to a gene: 5. The source is a man aged 60 to 69 with head and neck cancer. The rearrangement joins TRBV27 to TRBJ2-7; 11 bases fit TRBD2. The sequenced sample was PBMCs. CDR3 bases: TGTGCCAGCAGTATTATAGCGGGAGGGCCCTACGAGCAGTACTTC. This encodes CASSIIAGGPYEQYF.